Listed here is a single T cell receptor (beta chain). Its antigen specificity is not known. Per-base quality was not reported, and no clone a single base away is much larger than it. Trimmed from V: 4 bases; trimmed from J: 3 bases; junction bases lacking a gene match: 8. According to the germline V gene, CDR1 reads KGHSH and CDR2 reads LQKENI. There are 15 amino acids in the CDR3, from cysteine to phenylalanine inclusive. This entry keeps only the CDR3 DNA: 45 bases, framed from base 1. From each donor, a single peripheral blood sample of about 116 mL on average was drawn into heparinised tubes. Naive, central memory, regulatory and stem cell-like memory CD4+ T cells were sorted on a BD FACSAria II using a panel including CD45RO, CCR7, CD25, CD127, CD95 and CD27. All sorted populations exceeded 95% purity. Right away, PBMCs were isolated by Lymphoprep density gradient centrifugation and were stained directly, with no culture step. So that batch effects would be minimized, each experiment stained and sorted samples in pairs, pairing one healthy donor with one patient.

The entire isolated RNA was reverse transcribed using the High Capacity cDNA Reverse Transcription Kit, and thus expressed TCRB transcripts were sequenced. Deep immunoSEQ sequencing was applied to naive, central memory and regulatory T cell samples, giving an average of roughly 3.5 million total reads per sample. Sorted cells were lysed in RLT buffer, and RNA was extracted using DNase-treated RNeasy Micro or Mini kits according to cell number. Each cell subset was processed on its own to prevent cross-contamination, while patient and healthy donor samples were processed together. The immunoSEQ multiplex PCR was used to amplify TCRB sequences from cDNA, generating 87-bp fragments that spanned the CDR3 region. The amplicons were sequenced using the Illumina HiSeq platform. Per the authors' processing: Synthetic template baselines were used to correct PCR bias computationally, reads within Hamming distance 2 were collapsed together, and singletons that could not be merged were discarded. Reads were aligned against IMGT to assign V, D and J genes, CDR3 length and insertions or deletions at six rearrangement sites. Clonotype counts were normalized to sorted cell number within each subset before computing true diversity and Gini coefficients with the tcR R package. Repertoire sharing was quantified using the overlap coefficient calculated on TCRB nucleotide sequences. Out-of-frame TCRB sequences from naive cells were analyzed as a proxy for the pre-selection repertoire. As stored in TCRdb, this immuneACCESS dataset retains in-frame rearrangements with V and J assigned. A fraction of the clones does not appear; measured against another copy, unresolved V genes explain less than half of the discrepancy, and the remainder lacks a known reason. V and J calls and clone size are copied from that table; D and trimming were computed from the DNA. The sample table shows fewer than 650,000 clones, and 15% to 19% are seen once. Approximately 0.087% of the sample is held by the ten biggest clonotypes.

The sample originates from a study of beta chain features in type 1 diabetes (dated 2018 in TCRdb). Notes on the research overall: No differences in mean age, gender distribution, total cell number or subset yield were found between patients and healthy donors. Across all samples, almost 110 million sorted cells were examined, and cell number per subset correlated strongly with RNA yield. In the study, TCRB repertoires of sorted circulating CD4+ T cell subsets from recently diagnosed type 1 diabetes patients were compared with those of matched healthy donors. Regulatory and stem cell-like memory subsets were isolated from only 8 patients and roughly eight healthy donors, whereas naive and central memory subsets came from all 30 or so donors. The paper's findings and limits, for the study overall: Fewer insertions and more nucleotide deletions at VDJ recombination sites were observed in patients with type 1 diabetes, implying thymic rearrangement abnormalities. In all four CD4+ subsets, TCRB CDR3 length was moderately but significantly shorter in type 1 diabetes patients. Sequencing cDNA rather than genomic DNA could over-represent highly expressing activated cells, although activation and CD3 levels did not differ between groups. HLA sub-analyses involved small numbers of individuals, so any influence of HLA type on TCRB rearrangement remained unresolved. Naive, central memory and regulatory TCRB repertoires appeared to be more alike among patients than among healthy donors. Shorter templates might be favored by PCR, yet because patient and control samples were amplified and corrected together, any such skew would affect both groups equally.

The sample comprised naive CD4+ T cells from blood. According to the study, the label for this sample's cell subset or site signals: true naive CD4+ T cells. This clonotype originated in a man between 18 and 29 years old in good health. The sequence links TRBV18 to TRBJ1-1, and TRBD1 aligns with 7 junction nucleotides. The CDR3 region: CASSRNRGADTEAFF. The DNA reads as follows: TGTGCCAGCTCACGTAACAGGGGAGCGGACACTGAAGCTTTCTTT.